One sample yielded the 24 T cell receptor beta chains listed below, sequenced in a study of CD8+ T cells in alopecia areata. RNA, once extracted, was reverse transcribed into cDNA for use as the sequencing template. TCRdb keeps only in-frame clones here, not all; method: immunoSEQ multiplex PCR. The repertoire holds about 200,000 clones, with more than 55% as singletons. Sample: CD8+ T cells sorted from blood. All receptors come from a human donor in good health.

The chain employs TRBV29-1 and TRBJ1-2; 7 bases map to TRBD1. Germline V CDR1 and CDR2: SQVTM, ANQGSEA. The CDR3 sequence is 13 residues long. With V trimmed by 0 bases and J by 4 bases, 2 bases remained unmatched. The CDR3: CSVEDAGGYGYTF. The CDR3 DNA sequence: TGCAGCGTTGAAGATGCAGGGGGCTATGGCTACACCTTC.

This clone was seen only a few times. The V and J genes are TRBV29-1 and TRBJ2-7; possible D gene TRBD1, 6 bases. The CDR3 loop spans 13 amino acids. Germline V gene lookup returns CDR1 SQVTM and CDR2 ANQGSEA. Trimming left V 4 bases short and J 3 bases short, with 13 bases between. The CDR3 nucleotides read TGCAGCGTTGTACAGGGAGCGATCTACGAGCAGTACTTC. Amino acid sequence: CSVVQGAIYEQYF.

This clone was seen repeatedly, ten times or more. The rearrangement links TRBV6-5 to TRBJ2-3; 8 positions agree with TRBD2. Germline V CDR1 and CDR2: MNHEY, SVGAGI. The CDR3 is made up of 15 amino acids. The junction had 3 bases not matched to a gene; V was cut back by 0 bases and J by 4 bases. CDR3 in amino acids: CASSYSAGGSDTQYF. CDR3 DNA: TGTGCCAGCAGTTACTCCGCGGGGGGTTCAGATACGCAGTATTTT.

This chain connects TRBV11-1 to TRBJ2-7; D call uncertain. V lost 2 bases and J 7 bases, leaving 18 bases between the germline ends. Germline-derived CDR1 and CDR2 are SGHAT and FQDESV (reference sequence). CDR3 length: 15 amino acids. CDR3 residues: CASSLRADLLREQYF. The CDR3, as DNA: TGTGCCAGCAGCTTAAGGGCAGATCTCCTACGGGAGCAGTACTTC.

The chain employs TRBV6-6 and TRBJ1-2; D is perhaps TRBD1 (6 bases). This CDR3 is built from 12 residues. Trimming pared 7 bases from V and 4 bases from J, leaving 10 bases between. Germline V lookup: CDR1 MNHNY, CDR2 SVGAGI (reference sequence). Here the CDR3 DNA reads TGTGCCAGCACAGGGGCCCTCTATGGCTACACCTTC. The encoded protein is CASTGALYGYTF.

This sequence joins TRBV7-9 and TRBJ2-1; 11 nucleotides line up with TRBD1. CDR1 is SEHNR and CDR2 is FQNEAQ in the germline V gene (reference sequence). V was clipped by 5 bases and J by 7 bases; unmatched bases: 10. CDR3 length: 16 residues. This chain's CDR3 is CASSPPGTGGWNEQFF. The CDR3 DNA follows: TGTGCCAGCAGCCCGCCCGGGACAGGGGGGTGGAATGAGCAGTTCTTC.

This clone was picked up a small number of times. CDR3 sequence (DNA): TGTGCCTGGAGTGCTACCGGGGGGGCCGGAGAGACCCAGTACTTC. It codes for CAWSATGGAGETQYF. This chain links TRBV30 with TRBJ2-5; 8 bases line up with TRBD2. From germline, CDR1 is GTSNPN and CDR2 SVGIG (reference sequence). V lost 1 base, J lost 4 bases, and 8 bases stayed unmatched. The CDR3 is 15 amino acids.

DNA for the CDR3: TGTGCCAGCGGGACAACGGGAAGCAATCAGCCCCAGCATTTT. Amino acid sequence: CASGTTGSNQPQHF. This chain links TRBV19 with TRBJ1-5, with D perhaps TRBD1 (6 bases). The V gene lost 9 bases and the J gene lost 1 base, with 13 bases spanning the gap. Germline V gene lookup returns CDR1 LNHDA and CDR2 SQIVND (reference sequence). This CDR3 is 14 amino acids long.

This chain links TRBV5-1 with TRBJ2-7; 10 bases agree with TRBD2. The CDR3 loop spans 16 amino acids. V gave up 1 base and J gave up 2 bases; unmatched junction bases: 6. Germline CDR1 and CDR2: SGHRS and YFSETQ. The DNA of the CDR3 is TGCGCCAGCAGCTTGACTCTAGCGGGGGATGCCTACGAGCAGTACTTC. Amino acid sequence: CASSLTLAGDAYEQYF.

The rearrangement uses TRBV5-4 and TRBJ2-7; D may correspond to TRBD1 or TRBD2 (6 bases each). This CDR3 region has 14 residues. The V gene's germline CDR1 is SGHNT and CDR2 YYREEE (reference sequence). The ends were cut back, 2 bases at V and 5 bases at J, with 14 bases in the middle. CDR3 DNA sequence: TGTGCCAGCAGCTTCGGGGGCCGGGTGGACGAGCAGTACTTC. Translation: CASSFGGRVDEQYF.

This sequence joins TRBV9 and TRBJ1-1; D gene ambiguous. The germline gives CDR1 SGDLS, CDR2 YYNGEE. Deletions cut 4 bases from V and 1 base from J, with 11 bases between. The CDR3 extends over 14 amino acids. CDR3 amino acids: CASSPRERNTEAFF. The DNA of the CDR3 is TGTGCCAGCAGCCCACGGGAGAGGAACACTGAAGCTTTCTTT. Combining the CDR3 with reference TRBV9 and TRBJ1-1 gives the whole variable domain DSGVTQTPKHLITATGQRVTLRCSPRSGDLSVYWYQQSLDQGLQFLIQYYNGEERAKGNILERFSAQQFPDLHSELNLSSLELGDSALYFCASSPRERNTEAFFGQGTRLTVV.

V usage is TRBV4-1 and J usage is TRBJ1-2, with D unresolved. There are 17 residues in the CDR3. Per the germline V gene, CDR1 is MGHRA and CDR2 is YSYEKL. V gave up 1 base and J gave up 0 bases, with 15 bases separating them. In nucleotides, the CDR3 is TGCGCCAGCAGCCAAGTGGGAAGGGATACAGCTAACTATGGCTACACCTTC. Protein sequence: CASSQVGRDTANYGYTF.

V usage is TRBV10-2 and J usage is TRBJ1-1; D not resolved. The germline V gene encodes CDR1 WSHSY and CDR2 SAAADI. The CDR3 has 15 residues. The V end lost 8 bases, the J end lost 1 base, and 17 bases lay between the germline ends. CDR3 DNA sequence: TGCGCCAGCCACGTATCTTGGAGTAAGAACACTGAAGCTTTCTTT. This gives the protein CASHVSWSKNTEAFF.

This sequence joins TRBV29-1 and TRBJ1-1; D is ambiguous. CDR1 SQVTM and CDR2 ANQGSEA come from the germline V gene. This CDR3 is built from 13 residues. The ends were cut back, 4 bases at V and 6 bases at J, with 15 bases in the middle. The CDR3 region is CSVASSLGAEAFF. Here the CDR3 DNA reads TGCAGCGTTGCTTCCAGCCTAGGAGCTGAAGCTTTCTTT.

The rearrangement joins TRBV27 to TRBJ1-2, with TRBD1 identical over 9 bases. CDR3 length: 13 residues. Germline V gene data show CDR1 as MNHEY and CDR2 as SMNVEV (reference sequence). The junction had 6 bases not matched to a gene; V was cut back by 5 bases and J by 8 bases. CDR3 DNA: TGTGCCAGCAGTCCGGACAGGGGATGGGGCTACACCTTC. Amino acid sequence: CASSPDRGWGYTF.

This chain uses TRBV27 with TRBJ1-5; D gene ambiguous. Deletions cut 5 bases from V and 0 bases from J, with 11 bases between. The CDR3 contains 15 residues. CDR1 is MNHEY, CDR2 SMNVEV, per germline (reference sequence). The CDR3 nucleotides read TGTGCCAGCAGTGTGGCCCCTTATAGCAATCAGCCCCAGCATTTT. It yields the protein CASSVAPYSNQPQHF.

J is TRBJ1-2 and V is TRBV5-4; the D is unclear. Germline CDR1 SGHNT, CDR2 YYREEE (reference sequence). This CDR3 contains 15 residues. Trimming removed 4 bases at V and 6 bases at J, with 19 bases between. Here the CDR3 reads CASSDLAPGGNGYTF. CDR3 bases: TGTGCCAGCAGCGACTTAGCCCCGGGAGGAAATGGCTACACCTTC.

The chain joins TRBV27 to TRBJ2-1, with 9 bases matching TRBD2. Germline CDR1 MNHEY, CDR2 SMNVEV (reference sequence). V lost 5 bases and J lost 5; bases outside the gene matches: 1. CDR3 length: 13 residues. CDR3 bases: TGTGCCAGCAGTAGCGGGGGGAACAATGAGCAGTTCTTC. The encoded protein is CASSSGGNNEQFF.

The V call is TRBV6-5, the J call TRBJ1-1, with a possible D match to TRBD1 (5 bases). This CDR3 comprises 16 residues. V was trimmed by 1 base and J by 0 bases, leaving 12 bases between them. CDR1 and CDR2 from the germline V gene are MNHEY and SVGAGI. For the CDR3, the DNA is TGTGCCAGCAGTTACTATGGCGGACAACTGAACACTGAAGCTTTCTTT. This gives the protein CASSYYGGQLNTEAFF.

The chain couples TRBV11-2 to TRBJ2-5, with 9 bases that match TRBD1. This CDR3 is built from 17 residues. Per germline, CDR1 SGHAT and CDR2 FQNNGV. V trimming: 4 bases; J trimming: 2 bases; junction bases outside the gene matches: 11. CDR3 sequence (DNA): TGTGCCAGCAGCTCTCACCGAACGGGACAGGGACAAGAGACCCAGTACTTC. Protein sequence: CASSSHRTGQGQETQYF.

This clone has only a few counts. Here the CDR3 reads CSVPGTGQEAFF. In DNA form, the CDR3 reads TGCAGCGTTCCCGGGACAGGTCAAGAAGCTTTCTTT. The chain couples TRBV29-1 to TRBJ1-1; 8 bases match TRBD1. This CDR3 contains 12 residues. Germline CDR1 is SQVTM and CDR2 is ANQGSEA. The junction had 7 bases not matched to a gene; V was cut back by 5 bases and J by 8 bases. The whole variable domain, remainder taken from reference TRBV29-1 and TRBJ1-1, is SAVISQKPSRDICQRGTSLTIQCQVDSQVTMMFWYRQQPGQSLTLIATANQGSEATYESGFVIDKFPISRPNLTFSTLTVSNMSPEDSSIYLCSVPGTGQEAFFGQGTRLTVV.

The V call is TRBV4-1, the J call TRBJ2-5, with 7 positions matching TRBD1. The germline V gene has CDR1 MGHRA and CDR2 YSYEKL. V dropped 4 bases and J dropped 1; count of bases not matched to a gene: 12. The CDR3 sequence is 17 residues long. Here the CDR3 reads CASSPAGVGQTQETQYF. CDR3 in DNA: TGCGCCAGCAGCCCCGCGGGCGTGGGACAGACCCAAGAGACCCAGTACTTC.

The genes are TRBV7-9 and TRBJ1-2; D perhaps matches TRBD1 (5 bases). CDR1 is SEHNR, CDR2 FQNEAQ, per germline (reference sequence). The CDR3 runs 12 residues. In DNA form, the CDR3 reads TGTGCAACCGACTGGGGCGGTTATGGCTACACCTTC. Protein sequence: CATDWGGYGYTF.

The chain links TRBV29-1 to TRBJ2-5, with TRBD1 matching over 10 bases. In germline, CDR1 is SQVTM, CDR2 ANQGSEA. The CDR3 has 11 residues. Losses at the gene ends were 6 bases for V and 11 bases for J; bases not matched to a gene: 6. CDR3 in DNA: TGCAGCGTCCTAGGACAGGGGGTTCAGTACTTC. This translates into CSVLGQGVQYF.